Shown below are 14 T cell receptor beta chains from a single sample sequenced in a study of control samples from healthy donors and cancer patients. Libraries were prepared by immunoSEQ multiplex PCR; TCRdb keeps only in-frame clonotypes and omits some of them. This sample has about 26,000 clones, with 75% to 90% found just once. Sequencing was carried out using PBMCs. These receptors all stem from a man in his sixties with colorectal cancer.

The V and J genes are TRBV9 and TRBJ1-2; the D is unclear. Trimming shortened V by 4 bases and J by 8 bases, and 6 bases separated the two germline ends. The V gene's germline CDR1 is SGDLS and CDR2 YYNGEE. This CDR3 has 10 residues. CDR3 bases: TGTGCCAGCAGCAAAAAGGGCTACACCTTC. Encoded protein: CASSKKGYTF.

The rearrangement joins TRBV2 to TRBJ2-3, with 7 bases lining up with TRBD2. V lost 6 bases to trimming and J lost 2 bases; unmatched junction nucleotides: 11. CDR1 is SNHLY, CDR2 FYNNEI, per germline. CDR3 length equals 16 residues. CDR3 residues: CASRGGGAGPTDTQYF. The CDR3 DNA reads as TGTGCCAGCAGAGGAGGCGGAGCGGGGCCCACAGATACGCAGTATTTT.

The rearrangement uses TRBV5-1 and TRBJ2-2; 7 bases agree with TRBD1. The CDR3 length is 16 residues. The V gene end was trimmed by 4 bases and the J gene end by 6 bases; junction bases not matched to a gene: 12. Germline assignment: CDR1 SGHRS and CDR2 YFSETQ. As DNA, the CDR3 is TGCGCCAGCAGCCCCGGAGACAGGGTTCAGGCCGGGGAGCTGTTTTTT. As protein: CASSPGDRVQAGELFF.

The chain combines TRBV5-1 with TRBJ2-5; D not certain. The CDR3 spans 15 residues. The germline CDR1 and CDR2 sequences are SGHRS and YFSETQ. The V gene lost 4 bases and the J gene lost 2 bases, with 15 bases spanning the gap. CDR3 loop: CASSLLVGLQETQYF. For the CDR3, the DNA is TGCGCCAGCAGCCTCCTGGTGGGGTTACAAGAGACCCAGTACTTC.

The rearrangement uses TRBV5-1 and TRBJ1-2, with 11 bases matching TRBD1. Trimming took 4 bases from V and 5 from J; bases not matched to a gene: 7. The germline V gene encodes CDR1 SGHRS and CDR2 YFSETQ. The CDR3 covers 15 residues. The CDR3 nucleotides are TGCGCCAGCAGCCCCGGACAGGGGGCTTGGTATGGCTACACCTTC. This translates into CASSPGQGAWYGYTF.

The chain joins TRBV2 to TRBJ2-3, with 7 bases fitting TRBD1. Germline V gene lookup returns CDR1 SNHLY and CDR2 FYNNEI. The CDR3 has 15 amino acids. Trimming removed 9 bases from V and 0 bases from J; junction bases left unmatched: 9. This chain's CDR3 is CARDRPNSSTDTQYF. CDR3 nucleotide sequence: TGTGCCAGGGACAGGCCTAATTCTAGCACAGATACGCAGTATTTT. Looking up the rest from reference TRBV2 and TRBJ2-3 gives the full variable domain: EPEVTQTPSHQVTQMGQEVILRCVPISNHLYFYWYRQILGQKVEFLVSFYNNEISEKSEIFDDQFSVERPDGSNFTLKIRSTKLEDSAMYFCARDRPNSSTDTQYFGPGTRLTVL.

V and J are TRBV5-5 and TRBJ1-2; TRBD1 might be the D (6 bases). Germline V gives CDR1 SGHKS, CDR2 YYEKEE (reference sequence). V dropped 2 bases and J dropped 2 bases, with 13 bases sitting between them. The CDR3 runs to 15 residues. CDR3 DNA sequence: TGTGCCAGCAGCTTTTATGGGGGCAACAACTATGGCTACACCTTC. Translating gives CASSFYGGNNYGYTF. Drawing the rest from reference TRBV5-5 and TRBJ1-2, the complete variable domain is DAGVTQSPTHLIKTRGQQVTLRCSPISGHKSVSWYQQVLGQGPQFIFQYYEKEERGRGNFPDRFSARQFPNYSSELNVNALLLGDSALYLCASSFYGGNNYGYTFGSGTRLTVV.

V gene TRBV5-5 combines with J gene TRBJ2-1; 7 bases map to TRBD2. Trimming cost V 4 bases and J 4 bases; bases outside gene matches: 11. This CDR3 is built from 16 residues. CDR1 SGHKS and CDR2 YYEKEE come from the germline V gene (reference sequence). In nucleotides, the CDR3 is TGTGCCAGCAGCCACCGGGAGGCCCTGATTTACAATGAGCAGTTCTTC. Protein: CASSHREALIYNEQFF.

The chain has TRBV28 and TRBJ2-3; the match to TRBD2 covers 12 bases. Germline-derived CDR1 and CDR2 are MDHEN and SYDVKM. Trimming cost V 6 bases and J 6 bases; bases outside gene matches: 4. CDR3 length: 14 residues. CDR3 bases: TGTGCCAGCAGACCTCTAGCGGGGGGGGATACGCAGTATTTT. It yields the protein CASRPLAGGDTQYF.

The rearrangement links TRBV6-5 to TRBJ2-7, with 9 positions matching TRBD1. Unmatched junction bases numbered 4, after V lost 5 bases and J lost 5 bases. CDR1 is MNHEY and CDR2 is SVGAGI in the germline V gene. The CDR3 spans 13 residues. This chain's CDR3 is CASSPRDRDEQYV. CDR3 nucleotide sequence: TGTGCCAGCAGTCCACGGGACAGGGACGAGCAGTACGTC.

This chain uses TRBV4-2 with TRBJ1-1; D ambiguous. V was trimmed by 0 bases and J by 2 bases, leaving 4 bases between them. There are 13 residues in the CDR3. Germline V lookup: CDR1 LGHNA, CDR2 YNFKEQ. The CDR3 region has the DNA TGTGCCAGCAGCCAAGATCTTAACACTGAAGCTTTCTTT. Residues: CASSQDLNTEAFF.

The chain has TRBV6-5 and TRBJ1-1, with 7 bases fitting TRBD1. CDR1 and CDR2 (germline): MNHEY, SVGAGI. CDR3 length equals 14 residues. Trimming took 6 bases from V and 4 from J; bases not matched to a gene: 8. As DNA, the CDR3 is TGTGCCAGCAGCACGGGGAACAGGGGCACTGAAGCTTTCTTT. Translated, it gives CASSTGNRGTEAFF.

The chain is built from TRBV30 and TRBJ1-6; D ambiguous. The length of the CDR3 is 13 residues. V was shortened by 4 bases and J by 10 bases, with 14 bases between the two germline ends. The germline V gene has CDR1 GTSNPN and CDR2 SVGIG (reference sequence). CDR3 in amino acids: CAWTVYGGSPLHF. CDR3 bases: TGTGCCTGGACAGTGTACGGAGGCTCACCCCTCCACTTT.

The rearrangement joins TRBV19 to TRBJ1-3; 7 nucleotides align to TRBD1. There are 16 residues in the CDR3. From germline, CDR1 is LNHDA and CDR2 SQIVND (reference sequence). The trim removed 3 bases at V and 3 bases at J, leaving 8 bases unmatched. The CDR3 DNA sequence: TGTGCCAGTAGTATTAATTTAGGGGGCGTTGGAAACACCATATATTTT. Protein sequence: CASSINLGGVGNTIYF.